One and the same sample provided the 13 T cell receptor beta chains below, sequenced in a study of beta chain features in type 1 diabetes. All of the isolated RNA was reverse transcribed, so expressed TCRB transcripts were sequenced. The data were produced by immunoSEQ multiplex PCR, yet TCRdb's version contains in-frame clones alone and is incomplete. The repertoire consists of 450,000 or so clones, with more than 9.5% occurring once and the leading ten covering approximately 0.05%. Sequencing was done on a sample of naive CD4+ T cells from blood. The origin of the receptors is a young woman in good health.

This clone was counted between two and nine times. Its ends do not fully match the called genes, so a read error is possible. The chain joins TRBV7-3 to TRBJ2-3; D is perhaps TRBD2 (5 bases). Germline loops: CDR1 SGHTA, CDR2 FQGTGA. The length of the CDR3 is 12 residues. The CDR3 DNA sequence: TGTGCCAGCAGCGTAACGGGGAATACGCAGTATTTT. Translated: CASSVTGNTQYF.

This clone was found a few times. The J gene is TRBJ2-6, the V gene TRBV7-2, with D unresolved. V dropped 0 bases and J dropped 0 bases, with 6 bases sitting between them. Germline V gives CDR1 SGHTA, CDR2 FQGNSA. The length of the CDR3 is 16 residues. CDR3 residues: CASSLARYSGANVLTF. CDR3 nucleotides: TGTGCCAGCAGCTTAGCGCGGTACTCTGGGGCCAACGTCCTGACTTTC.

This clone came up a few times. The CDR3 nucleotides are TGCAGCGTTGGAGGGCTTGGCACTGAAGCTTTCTTT. Its translation: CSVGGLGTEAFF. The V call is TRBV29-1, the J call TRBJ1-1; unclear D gene. The germline V and J ends were trimmed by 4 bases and 4 bases, with 10 bases remaining between them. Germline V gene sequence: CDR1 SQVTM, CDR2 ANQGSEA. The CDR3 sequence is 12 residues long.

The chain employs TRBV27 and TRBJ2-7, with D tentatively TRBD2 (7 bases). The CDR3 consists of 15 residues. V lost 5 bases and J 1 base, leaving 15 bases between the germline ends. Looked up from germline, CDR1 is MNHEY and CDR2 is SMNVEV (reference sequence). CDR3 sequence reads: CASSPSQGGSYEQYV. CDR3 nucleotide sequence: TGTGCCAGCAGTCCCTCACAGGGAGGGTCCTACGAGCAGTACGTC.

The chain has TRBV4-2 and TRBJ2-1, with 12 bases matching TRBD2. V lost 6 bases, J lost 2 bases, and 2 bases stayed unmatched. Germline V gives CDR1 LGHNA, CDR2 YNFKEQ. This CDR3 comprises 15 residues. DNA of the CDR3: TGTGCCAGCAGACTAGCGGGGGGCCCCTACAATGAGCAGTTCTTC. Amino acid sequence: CASRLAGGPYNEQFF.

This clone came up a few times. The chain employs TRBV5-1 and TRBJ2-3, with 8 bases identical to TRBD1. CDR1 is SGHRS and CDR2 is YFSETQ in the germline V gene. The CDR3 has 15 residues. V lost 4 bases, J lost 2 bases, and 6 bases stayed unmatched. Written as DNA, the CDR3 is TGCGCCAGCAGCCTTGACAGGGGTGTCACAGATACGCAGTATTTT. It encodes CASSLDRGVTDTQYF.

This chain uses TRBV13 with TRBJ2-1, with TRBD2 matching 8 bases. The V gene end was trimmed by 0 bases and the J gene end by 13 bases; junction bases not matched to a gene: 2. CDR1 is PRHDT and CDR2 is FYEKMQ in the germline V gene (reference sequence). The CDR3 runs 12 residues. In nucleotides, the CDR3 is TGTGCCAGCAGCTTAGGGCGGGGGGCCCAGTTCTTC. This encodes CASSLGRGAQFF. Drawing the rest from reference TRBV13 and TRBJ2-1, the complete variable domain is AAGVIQSPRHLIKEKRETATLKCYPIPRHDTVYWYQQGPGQDPQFLISFYEKMQSDKGSIPDRFSAQQFSDYHSELNMSSLELGDSALYFCASSLGRGAQFFGPGTRLTVL.

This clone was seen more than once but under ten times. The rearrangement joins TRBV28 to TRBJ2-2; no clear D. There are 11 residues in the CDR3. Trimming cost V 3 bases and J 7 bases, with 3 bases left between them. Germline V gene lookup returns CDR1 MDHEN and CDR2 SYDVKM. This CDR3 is CASSFIGELFF. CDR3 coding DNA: TGTGCCAGCAGTTTTATCGGGGAGCTGTTTTTT. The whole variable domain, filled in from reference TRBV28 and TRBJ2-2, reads DVKVTQSSRYLVKRTGEKVFLECVQDMDHENMFWYRQDPGLGLRLIYFSYDVKMKEKGDIPEGYSVSREKKERFSLILESASTNQTSMYLCASSFIGELFFGEGSRLTVL.

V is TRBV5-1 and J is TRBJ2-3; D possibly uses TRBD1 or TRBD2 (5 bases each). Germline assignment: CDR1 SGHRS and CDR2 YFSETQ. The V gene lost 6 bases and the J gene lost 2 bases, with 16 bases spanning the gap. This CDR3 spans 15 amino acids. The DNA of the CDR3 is TGCGCCAGCAAACCCGAGGGGAGTTCCACAGATACGCAGTATTTT. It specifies CASKPEGSSTDTQYF.

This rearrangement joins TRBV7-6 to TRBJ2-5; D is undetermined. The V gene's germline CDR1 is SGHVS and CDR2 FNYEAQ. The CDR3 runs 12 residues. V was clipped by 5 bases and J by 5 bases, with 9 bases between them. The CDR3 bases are TGTGCCAGCAGCCCCCTCGGGGAGACCCAGTACTTC. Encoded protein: CASSPLGETQYF.

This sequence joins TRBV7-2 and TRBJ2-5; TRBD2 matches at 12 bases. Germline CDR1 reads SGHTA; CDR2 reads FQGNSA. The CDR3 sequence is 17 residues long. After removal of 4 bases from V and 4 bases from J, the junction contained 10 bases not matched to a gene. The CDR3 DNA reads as TGTGCCAGCAGCTATTCTCTAGCGGGAGGGCCTAGAGAGACCCAGTACTTC. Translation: CASSYSLAGGPRETQYF.

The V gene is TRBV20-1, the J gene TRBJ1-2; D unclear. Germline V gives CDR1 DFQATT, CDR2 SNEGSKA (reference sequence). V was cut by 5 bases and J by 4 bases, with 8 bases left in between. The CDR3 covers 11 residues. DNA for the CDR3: TGCAGTGCTCAAATCATCTATGGCTACACCTTC. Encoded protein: CSAQIIYGYTF.

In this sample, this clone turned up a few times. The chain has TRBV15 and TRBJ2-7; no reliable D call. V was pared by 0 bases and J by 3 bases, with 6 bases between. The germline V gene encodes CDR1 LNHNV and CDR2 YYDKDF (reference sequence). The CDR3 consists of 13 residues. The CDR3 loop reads CATSRDPGYEQYV. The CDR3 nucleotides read TGTGCCACCAGCAGAGATCCCGGCTACGAGCAGTACGTC.